The present TCR beta chain was sequenced within a study of control samples from healthy donors and cancer patients. This CDR3 comprises 13 residues. Per the germline V gene, CDR1 is WNHNN and CDR2 is SYGVQD (reference sequence). Trimming took off 8 bases at V and 4 bases at J, with 12 bases between the two ends. TCRdb's copy holds only in-frame clones and misses some; the assay was immunoSEQ multiplex PCR. This sample has 100,000 to 150,000 clones, with roughly 90% found just once. The sequence came from a middle-aged man in good health. The sample comprised blood. The chain has TRBV10-1 and TRBJ2-1; D possibly corresponds to TRBD2 (7 bases). The CDR3 sequence: CASGGGCYNEQFF. The CDR3 bases are TGCGCCAGCGGGGGGGGCTGTTACAATGAGCAGTTCTTC.